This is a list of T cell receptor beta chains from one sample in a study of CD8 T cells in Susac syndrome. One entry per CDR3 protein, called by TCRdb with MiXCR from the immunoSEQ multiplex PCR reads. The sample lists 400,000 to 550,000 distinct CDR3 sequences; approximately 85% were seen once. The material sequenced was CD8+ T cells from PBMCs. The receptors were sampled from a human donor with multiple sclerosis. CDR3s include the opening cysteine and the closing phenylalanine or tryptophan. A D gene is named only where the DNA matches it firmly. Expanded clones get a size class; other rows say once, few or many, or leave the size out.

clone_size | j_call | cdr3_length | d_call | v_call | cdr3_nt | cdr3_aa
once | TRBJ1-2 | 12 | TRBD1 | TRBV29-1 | TGCAGCGTTGCAGGGACAGACTATGGCTACACCTTC | CSVAGTDYGYTF
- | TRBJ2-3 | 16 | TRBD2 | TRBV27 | TGTGCCAGCAGTTTGTCTAGCGGGAAACGCACAGATACGCAGTATTTT | CASSLSSGKRTDTQYF
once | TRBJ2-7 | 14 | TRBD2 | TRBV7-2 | TGTGCCAGCAGCCCCCGGGGGGGGAACTACGAGCAGTACTTC | CASSPRGGNYEQYF
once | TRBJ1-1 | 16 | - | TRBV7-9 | TGTGCCAGCAGCTCCCGACTAGCGGGTGGGGACACTGAAGCTTTCTTT | CASSSRLAGGDTEAFF
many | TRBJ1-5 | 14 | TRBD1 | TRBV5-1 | TGTGCCAGCAGCCCCGGGACAGGGAATCAGCCCCAGCATTTT | CASSPGTGNQPQHF
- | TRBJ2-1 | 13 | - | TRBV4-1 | TGCGCCAGCAGCCAACTCCCTTGGGGTGAGCAGTTCTTC | CASSQLPWGEQFF
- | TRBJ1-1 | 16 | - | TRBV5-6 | TGTGCCAGCAGCTTAAGTTGGCGAGGGGACGTACTTGAAGCTTTCTTT | CASSLSWRGDVLEAFF
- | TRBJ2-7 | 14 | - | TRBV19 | TGTGCCAGTACTAAAACAGCCAGCTCCTACGAGCAGTACTTC | CASTKTASSYEQYF
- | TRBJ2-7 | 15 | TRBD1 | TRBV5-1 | TGCGCCAGCAGCTTGGCCGGACAGGGGCTACTCGAGCAGTACTTC | CASSLAGQGLLEQYF
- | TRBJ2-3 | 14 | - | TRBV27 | TGTGCCAGCAGTTTCGTGACTAGCACAGATACGCAGTATTTT | CASSFVTSTDTQYF
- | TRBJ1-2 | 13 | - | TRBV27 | TGTGCCAGCAGCTTCGAACCTAACTATGGCTACACCTTC | CASSFEPNYGYTF
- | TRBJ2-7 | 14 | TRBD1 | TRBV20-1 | TGCAGTGCTCGCCAGGACAGGAGCTCCTACGAGCAGTACTTC | CSARQDRSSYEQYF
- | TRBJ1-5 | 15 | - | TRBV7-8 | TGTGCCAGCAGCCAAAGGTGGGCGCCGGGTCAGCCCCAGCATTTT | CASSQRWAPGQPQHF
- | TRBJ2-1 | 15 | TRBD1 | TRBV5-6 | TGTGCCAGCAGCTTTCTGACAGGGGGTAACAATGAGCAGTTCTTC | CASSFLTGGNNEQFF
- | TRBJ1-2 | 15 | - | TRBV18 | TGTGCCAGCTCACCACAGGGGGGAGCTAACTATGGCTACACCTTC | CASSPQGGANYGYTF
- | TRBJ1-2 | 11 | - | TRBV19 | TGTGCCAGTAGTACTTACGATGGCTACACCTTC | CASSTYDGYTF
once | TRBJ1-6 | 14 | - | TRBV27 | TGTGCCAGCAGTTTCCCAGGGGAGGGTTCACCCCTCCACTTT | CASSFPGEGSPLHF
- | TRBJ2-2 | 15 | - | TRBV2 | TGTGCCAGCATCCCGGCGGTAGCGAACACCGGGGAGCTGTTTTTT | CASIPAVANTGELFF
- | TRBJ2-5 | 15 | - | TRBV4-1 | TGCGCCAGCAGCCAATCGACAGGTCTAAAAGAGACCCAGTACTTC | CASSQSTGLKETQYF
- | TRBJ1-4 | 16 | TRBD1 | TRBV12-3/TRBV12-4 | TGTGCCAGCAGTTCTACACGACAGGGGCAGGGCGAAAAACTGTTTTTT | CASSSTRQGQGEKLFF
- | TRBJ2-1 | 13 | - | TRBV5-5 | TGTGCCAGCAGCTTGGAGGAGACCTTGGGGCAGTTCTTC | CASSLEETLGQFF
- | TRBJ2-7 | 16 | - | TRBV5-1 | TGCGCCAGCAGCATTGGGTACGGACTTAAGGCTTACGAGCAGTACTTC | CASSIGYGLKAYEQYF